One sample yielded the 26 T cell receptor beta chains listed below, sequenced in a study of Ad26.COV2.S vaccination and SARS-CoV-2 variants. The treatment: about 20 received Ad26.COV2.S at low or high dose, single or two shots; about 5 received placebo; per-sample allocation not given. Material that was analyzed had been drawn on day 63 after the first vaccine or placebo injection. Sequenced by immunoSEQ multiplex PCR; TCRdb stores in-frame clones only, minus some. The table records 300,000 to 400,000 clones, less than 90% of them present only once. The sample consisted of peripheral blood, taken in a trial of Ad26.COV2.S vaccine versus placebo. The receptors come from a person aged 18-60 years who received the Ad26.COV2.S COVID-19 vaccine or a placebo.

The V gene is TRBV19, the J gene TRBJ2-5; D tentatively fits TRBD1 or TRBD2 (5 bases each). The CDR3 contains 13 residues. Trimming cost V 4 bases and J 2 bases, with 8 bases left between them. Germline lookup yields CDR1 LNHDA and CDR2 SQIVND (reference sequence). CDR3 loop: CASSTGPQETQYF. Here the CDR3 DNA reads TGTGCCAGTAGTACGGGGCCTCAAGAGACCCAGTACTTC. Full variable domain (rest looked up from reference TRBV19 and TRBJ2-5): DGGITQSPKYLFRKEGQNVTLSCEQNLNHDAMYWYRQDPGQGLRLIYYSQIVNDFQKGDIAEGYSVSREKKESFPLTVTSAQKNPTAFYLCASSTGPQETQYFGPGTRLLVL.

The chain joins TRBV6-4 to TRBJ2-4; D is ambiguous. CDR1 is MRHNA, CDR2 SNTAGT, per germline. V was cut by 7 bases and J by 4 bases, with 8 bases left in between. The CDR3 runs 12 residues. This chain's CDR3 is CASNGRKNIQYF. The CDR3 coding sequence is TGTGCCAGCAACGGCCGAAAAAACATTCAGTACTTC.

This clone was seen a handful of times. The rearrangement links TRBV3-1 (or the pseudogene TRBV3-2) to TRBJ2-7, with 7 bases aligning to TRBD2. Germline values: CDR1 LGHDT, CDR2 YNNKEL (reference sequence). V lost 1 base to trimming and J lost 7 bases; unmatched junction nucleotides: 4. The CDR3 has 13 amino acids. The CDR3 nucleotides are TGTGCCAGCAGCCAAGTAGGGCGGGGGGAGCAGTACTTC. Translated: CASSQVGRGEQYF.

CDR3 nucleotide sequence: TGTGCCAGCAGCCAAGTGGGGTTGGACAGGGGAGGGCAGTACTTC. Its protein product is CASSQVGLDRGGQYF. The chain combines TRBV3-1 (or the pseudogene TRBV3-2) with TRBJ2-7; 9 bases are a match to TRBD1. The junction had 10 bases not matched to a gene; V was cut back by 1 base and J by 9 bases. This CDR3 spans 15 amino acids. Germline V gene data show CDR1 as LGHDT and CDR2 as YNNKEL (reference sequence).

This chain joins TRBV19 and TRBJ1-1, with a weak D call TRBD1 (6 bases). The CDR3 sequence is 17 residues long. Trimming stripped 3 bases from V and 0 bases from J, with 17 bases between. CDR1 and CDR2 (germline): LNHDA, SQIVND (reference sequence). The DNA for the CDR3 is TGTGCCAGTAGTATGGGGAGGCAGGGGCTGATGAACACTGAAGCTTTCTTT. Translation: CASSMGRQGLMNTEAFF.

This chain links TRBV27 with TRBJ2-3, with D perhaps matching TRBD2 (7 bases). In germline, CDR1 is MNHEY, CDR2 SMNVEV (reference sequence). The length of the CDR3 is 15 residues. V gave up 7 bases and J gave up 8 bases, with 22 bases separating them. Written as DNA, the CDR3 is TGTGCCAGCATGTCACAGGGAGGGGGTCTGGTTACGCAGTATTTT. It codes for CASMSQGGGLVTQYF.

V and J are TRBV7-9 and TRBJ1-1; D not certain. The V and J ends lost 4 bases and 9 bases respectively, with 12 bases between them. The CDR3 has 12 amino acids. Germline V gives CDR1 SEHNR, CDR2 FQNEAQ (reference sequence). The CDR3 is CASSWEAAQAFF. The CDR3 DNA sequence: TGTGCCAGCAGCTGGGAGGCGGCCCAAGCTTTCTTT.

The V and J genes are TRBV4-2 and TRBJ1-1, with D tentatively TRBD1 (5 bases). The germline V gene has CDR1 LGHNA and CDR2 YNFKEQ. V was clipped by 2 bases and J by 5 bases, with 15 bases between them. The CDR3 consists of 15 residues. CDR3 sequence: CASSQPKAGGTEAFF. The CDR3 nucleotides are TGTGCCAGCAGCCAACCCAAGGCGGGGGGAACTGAAGCTTTCTTT.

This rearrangement joins TRBV28 to TRBJ1-1; D possibly corresponds to TRBD1 (5 bases). The V gene's germline CDR1 is MDHEN and CDR2 SYDVKM. Trimming took 5 bases from V and 0 from J, leaving 13 bases between them. CDR3 length equals 15 residues. The CDR3 DNA is TGTGCCAGCAGTCCCTTCGGGGCCTTGAACACTGAAGCTTTCTTT. Its protein is CASSPFGALNTEAFF.

V gene TRBV27 combines with J gene TRBJ2-7, with D perhaps TRBD1 or TRBD2 (5 bases each). Germline V lookup: CDR1 MNHEY, CDR2 SMNVEV (reference sequence). V was clipped by 5 bases and J by 2 bases, with 13 bases between them. The CDR3 spans 14 residues. The CDR3 DNA reads TGTGCCAGCAGTCCCGGGACGCAGACCTACGAGCAGTACTTC. This sequence encodes CASSPGTQTYEQYF.

In this sample, this clone turned up a few times. This sequence joins TRBV4-2 and TRBJ1-6; D unclear. Germline V gives CDR1 LGHNA, CDR2 YNFKEQ. CDR3 length equals 15 residues. Trimming cost V 0 bases and J 7 bases, with 10 bases left between them. In nucleotides, the CDR3 is TGTGCCAGCAGCCAAGATTGGGCGCAGAATTCACCCCTCCACTTT. Its protein product is CASSQDWAQNSPLHF.

The J gene is TRBJ2-5, the V gene TRBV4-3; D uncertain. The CDR3 contains 16 residues. The germline V and J ends were trimmed by 1 base and 4 bases, with 16 bases remaining between them. Germline V gene data show CDR1 as LGHNA and CDR2 as YSLEER. The CDR3 DNA is TGCGCCAGCAGCCAAGGCAGGTCCCCGGCAAGAGAGACCCAGTACTTC. The encoded protein is CASSQGRSPARETQYF.

The rearrangement joins TRBV4-2 to TRBJ1-5; the match to TRBD1 covers 9 bases. This CDR3 contains 17 residues. Germline V CDR1 and CDR2: LGHNA, YNFKEQ. J lost 4 bases, V lost 1 base, and 8 bases had no gene match. The CDR3 sequence is CASSQALDRGRNQPQHF. CDR3 sequence (DNA): TGTGCCAGCAGCCAAGCCCTGGACAGGGGAAGAAATCAGCCCCAGCATTTT.

The chain couples TRBV28 to TRBJ1-1; no firm D call. Trimming left V 5 bases short and J 1 base short, with 14 bases between. The CDR3 sequence is 15 residues long. Germline V gene data show CDR1 as MDHEN and CDR2 as SYDVKM. Here the CDR3 reads CASSVLVARNTEAFF. The CDR3 DNA is TGTGCCAGCAGTGTCTTGGTCGCAAGGAACACTGAAGCTTTCTTT.

This clone showed up just once. Other DNA variants within this sample encode the same CDR3. The chain employs TRBV13 and TRBJ2-7, with no clear D. Germline CDR1 PRHDT, CDR2 FYEKMQ (reference sequence). The ends were cut back, 0 bases at V and 0 bases at J, with 6 bases in the middle. This CDR3 contains 14 residues. The CDR3 here is CASSLGRSSYEQYF. The DNA for the CDR3 is TGTGCCAGCAGCTTAGGTCGGAGCTCCTACGAGCAGTACTTC.

This clone was seen just once. This chain connects TRBV24-1 to TRBJ2-5; 8 nucleotides line up with TRBD2. CDR3 length: 16 residues. With 3 bases clipped from V and 5 bases from J, the junction kept 10 bases outside the gene matches. From germline, CDR1 is KGHDR and CDR2 SFDVKD. The CDR3 protein is CATSDHTGTRGETQYF. DNA for the CDR3: TGTGCCACCAGTGATCATACCGGGACTAGGGGGGAGACCCAGTACTTC.

The rearrangement uses TRBV2 and TRBJ1-3, with 7 bases identical to TRBD1. CDR3 length: 14 residues. Germline trimming cut 4 bases from V and 2 bases from J; bases unmatched to any gene: 2. CDR1 is SNHLY and CDR2 is FYNNEI in the germline V gene. The CDR3 reads CASSAGTAGNTIYF. The CDR3 DNA reads as TGTGCCAGCAGTGCTGGGACAGCTGGAAACACCATATATTTT. Based on the CDR3 plus reference TRBV2 and TRBJ1-3, the full variable domain is EPEVTQTPSHQVTQMGQEVILRCVPISNHLYFYWYRQILGQKVEFLVSFYNNEISEKSEIFDDQFSVERPDGSNFTLKIRSTKLEDSAMYFCASSAGTAGNTIYFGEGSWLTVV.

The chain combines TRBV5-1 with TRBJ1-2, with D possibly being TRBD1 (6 bases). Germline loops: CDR1 SGHRS, CDR2 YFSETQ. CDR3 length: 15 amino acids. The germline V and J ends were trimmed by 0 bases and 4 bases, with 13 bases remaining between them. DNA for the CDR3: TGCGCCAGCAGCTTGGAGGGGGATCGACTCTATGGCTACACCTTC. Translation gives CASSLEGDRLYGYTF.

The chain carries TRBV2 and TRBJ2-1, with 8 bases fitting TRBD2. Germline CDR1 and CDR2: SNHLY and FYNNEI. This CDR3 region has 15 residues. Trimming at V came to 10 bases and at J to 8 bases, leaving 16 bases not matched to a gene. CDR3 in amino acids: CATTPGTSSMDEQFF. The CDR3 bases are TGTGCCACCACTCCGGGGACTAGTTCAATGGATGAGCAGTTCTTC.

This sequence joins TRBV4-2 and TRBJ1-1; D call uncertain. The CDR3 has 17 residues. Germline loops: CDR1 LGHNA, CDR2 YNFKEQ. V dropped 0 bases and J dropped 7 bases, with 21 bases sitting between them. CDR3 loop: CASSQDRETKVGSEAFF. The CDR3 DNA is TGTGCCAGCAGCCAAGATCGCGAGACAAAGGTTGGCAGTGAAGCTTTCTTT.

The chain employs TRBV4-1 and TRBJ2-2; TRBD1 might be the D (5 bases). This CDR3 contains 16 residues. Looked up from germline, CDR1 is MGHRA and CDR2 is YSYEKL. V was cut by 1 base and J by 3 bases, with 12 bases left in between. Here the CDR3 reads CASSQVQGTDTGELFF. DNA for the CDR3: TGCGCCAGCAGCCAAGTGCAGGGAACGGACACCGGGGAGCTGTTTTTT.

The chain joins TRBV5-1 to TRBJ2-3; no definite D call. CDR1 and CDR2 (germline): SGHRS, YFSETQ. This CDR3 has 17 amino acids. Trimming took 3 bases from V and 0 from J, leaving 17 bases between them. CDR3 DNA sequence: TGCGCCAGCAGCTCGATTCGGACCTACTCTAGCACAGATACGCAGTATTTT. Residues: CASSSIRTYSSTDTQYF.

This clone was observed a handful of times. The chain couples TRBV7-2 to TRBJ2-7; 10 nucleotides line up with TRBD2. Germline trimming cut 5 bases from V and 2 bases from J; bases unmatched to any gene: 9. The germline CDR1 and CDR2 sequences are SGHTA and FQGNSA. The CDR3 is made up of 16 amino acids. In nucleotides, the CDR3 is TGTGCCAGCAGCCCCAGAGGGCTAGCGGGGGCCTACGAGCAGTACTTC. It is translated as CASSPRGLAGAYEQYF.

V gene TRBV7-9 combines with J gene TRBJ1-2; TRBD1 is a possible D gene (6 bases). Germline V lookup: CDR1 SEHNR, CDR2 FQNEAQ (reference sequence). The CDR3 spans 14 residues. V lost 5 bases and J 6 bases, leaving 16 bases between the germline ends. The CDR3 region has the DNA TGTGCCAGCAGCCACCTACAGGGTCTTGATGGCTACACCTTC. This sequence encodes CASSHLQGLDGYTF.

The rearrangement uses TRBV4-1 and TRBJ1-2; unclear D gene. V lost 1 base and J 4 bases, leaving 22 bases between the germline ends. Germline V gene sequence: CDR1 MGHRA, CDR2 YSYEKL. This CDR3 has 18 residues. The CDR3 DNA sequence: TGCGCCAGCAGCCAAGGCACTCCTCGCCGGGCGAGATTCTATGGCTACACCTTC. Translated, it gives CASSQGTPRRARFYGYTF.

The chain carries TRBV27 and TRBJ1-1; weak D call: TRBD1 (5 bases). CDR3 length: 13 amino acids. V was clipped by 5 bases and J by 1 base, with 8 bases between them. Germline loops: CDR1 MNHEY, CDR2 SMNVEV (reference sequence). CDR3 DNA sequence: TGTGCCAGCAGTGGGAGGGGGAACACTGAAGCTTTCTTT. It encodes CASSGRGNTEAFF.